This T cell receptor (beta chain) is from a study of PD-1 blockade in classical Hodgkin lymphoma. Study-level information: Nivolumab was administered to patients intravenously at 3 mg/kg every 2 weeks. General study findings and limits: The study found that TCR diversity rose significantly by C4D1 in CD4+ but not CD8+ cells.

Relapse after autologous stem cell transplantation occurred in every patient, and brentuximab vedotin exposure varied. Libraries were prepared by immunoSEQ multiplex PCR; TCRdb keeps only in-frame clonotypes and omits some of them. Here the sample spans 20,000 to 30,000 clones, more than 75% being singletons. This clone appeared a single time. What it binds is not known. The sample here was peripheral blood mononuclear cells (PBMCs), taken before the second cycle of nivolumab. This receptor was obtained from a human donor with classical Hodgkin lymphoma.

In DNA form, the CDR3 reads TGTGCCAGCAGCTCCCTCATAAAGGGGGCCGGCGAGCAGTACTTC. It encodes CASSSLIKGAGEQYF. The rearrangement uses TRBV7-9 and TRBJ2-7; the match to TRBD1 covers 7 bases. Germline values: CDR1 SEHNR, CDR2 FQNEAQ (reference sequence). The CDR3 length is 15 residues. J gave up 6 bases and V 4 bases, and 12 bases lay outside the gene matches.